This TCR beta chain was documented in a study of regulatory T cells in long-lasting Graves disease. HTBI primers from iRepertoire and Arm-PCR of CDR3 regions yielded the TCR beta libraries. TCRdb used MiXCR to reprocess the multiplex PCR reads, holding one entry per CDR3 protein. The sample consists of about 310,000 distinct CDR3 sequences, around a fifth of them appearing once. Study findings and constraints: TRBV28, TRBJ1-2 and TRBJ2-5 were favored in persistent disease. Since the sample size was small, accuracy may have been reduced.

Trimming left V 1 base short and J 5 bases short, with 15 bases between. The CDR3 is 15 residues long. The germline V gene encodes CDR1 SGDLS and CDR2 YYNGEE. The time point was: persistent/refractory GD, antithyroid drugs over 5 years with positive TRAb. Construction of the TCR library relied on RNA isolated from PBMCs. There are many counts of this clonotype. The antigen is not known. The sequence was obtained from a female donor with Graves disease. The sequencing used peripheral blood mononuclear cells (PBMCs), collected when the disease was refractory, from a patient treated with antithyroid drugs. This chain joins TRBV9 and TRBJ2-5, with D uncertain. This CDR3 is CASSVKDGKWETQYF. CDR3 sequence (DNA): TGTGCCAGCAGCGTAAAGGACGGAAAGTGGGAGACCCAGTACTTC.